There are a few counts of the clone carrying this T cell receptor (beta chain). Its antigen is still unknown. These data are taken from a study of blood T cells in healthy people across ages. A second PCR of roughly 7 to 11 cycles used a sample-barcoded 5' primer and a J-beta primer mix. Each cDNA molecule carried a tag from a template-switch adaptor that contained 12 random nucleotides. TCRdb itself ran the 5' RACE reads through MiXCR, one entry per CDR3 protein. The sample contains about 680,000 distinct CDR3 sequences, 49% of which appear only once. Whole-study findings and limits: Without sorted subsets, naive and antigen-experienced compartments could not be conclusively compared.

The V gene's germline CDR1 is ENHRY and CDR2 SYGVKD. The CDR3 runs 13 residues. Trimming removed 4 bases at V and 2 bases at J, with 9 bases between. Isolating PBMCs gave at least 6 million of these cells per sample. The sequence was obtained from a woman aged 60-75 years in good health. Sequencing used blood. The V call is TRBV10-3, the J call TRBJ2-7; D assignment may be TRBD1 or TRBD2 (5 bases each). The CDR3 protein is CAISGDPTYEQYF. CDR3 sequence (DNA): TGTGCCATCAGTGGGGACCCAACCTACGAGCAGTACTTC.